These 31 T cell receptor beta chains came from one sample sequenced in a study of shared clonotypes between healthy human individuals. The method was immunoSEQ multiplex PCR; TCRdb's version includes in-frame clones alone and lacks a portion of them. The table records some 2 million clones, about 95% of them present only once. CD8 cells classed as naive were CD45RO-negative and positively selected for CCR7, excluding terminally differentiated effector memory CD45RA+ cells. Sample: naive CD8+ T cells sorted from blood. The receptors here all came from a man aged 18 to 30 in good health.

This chain uses TRBV6-5 with TRBJ2-7, with a weak D call TRBD2 (6 bases). CDR3 length: 14 residues. With 4 bases removed from V and 3 bases from J, the gap between germline ends came to 13 bases. Germline-derived CDR1 and CDR2 are MNHEY and SVGAGI. The CDR3 DNA follows: TGTGCCAGCAGTTCCGTAGATAGCGGCTACGAGCAGTACTTC. Translated, it gives CASSSVDSGYEQYF.

V usage is TRBV7-9 and J usage is TRBJ2-1; TRBD2 might be the D (6 bases). This CDR3 has 16 residues. The germline V and J ends were trimmed by 7 bases and 0 bases, with 16 bases remaining between them. Germline loops: CDR1 SEHNR, CDR2 FQNEAQ (reference sequence). Written as DNA, the CDR3 is TGTGCCAGCACCTTGAGCGGGTCATACTCCTACAATGAGCAGTTCTTC. It yields the protein CASTLSGSYSYNEQFF.

The chain uses TRBV28 and TRBJ2-7; D perhaps matches TRBD1 (5 bases). The CDR3 is 13 residues long. Germline CDR1 MDHEN, CDR2 SYDVKM. Deletions cut 5 bases from V and 2 bases from J, with 10 bases between. The CDR3 spells CASSLDSPYEQYF. DNA of the CDR3: TGTGCCAGCAGTCTTGACAGTCCCTACGAGCAGTACTTC.

The chain employs TRBV5-5 and TRBJ1-6, with a weak D call TRBD1 (6 bases). V was cut by 3 bases and J by 10 bases, with 14 bases left in between. The CDR3 is 14 residues long. Germline V gives CDR1 SGHKS, CDR2 YYEKEE (reference sequence). This CDR3 is CASSWRGQQSPLHF. Here the CDR3 DNA reads TGTGCCAGCAGCTGGCGGGGACAACAGTCACCCCTCCACTTT.

Worth noting for this clone: Different DNA sequences within this sample yield the same CDR3. The rearrangement uses TRBV27 and TRBJ2-7; 11 positions agree with TRBD2. This CDR3 has 14 amino acids. Unmatched junction bases numbered 4, after V lost 6 bases and J lost 3 bases. The germline gives CDR1 MNHEY, CDR2 SMNVEV (reference sequence). The CDR3 reads CASRVAGGIYEQYF. CDR3 nucleotide sequence: TGTGCCAGCAGGGTAGCGGGAGGGATCTACGAGCAGTACTTC.

The chain couples TRBV4-1 to TRBJ2-5; 10 bases align to TRBD1. The end of the DNA fits TRBJ2-7 better, so the J call may be wrong. Germline V CDR1 and CDR2: MGHRA, YSYEKL. This CDR3 comprises 15 residues. CDR3: CASSHGQGEGYEQYF. The CDR3 DNA is TGCGCCAGCAGCCACGGACAGGGGGAAGGCTACGAGCAGTACTTC.

The genes are TRBV11-2 and TRBJ2-1; D is perhaps TRBD1 (6 bases). The CDR3 sequence is 15 residues long. V shed 5 bases and J shed 0 bases, with 11 bases lying between them. The germline CDR1 and CDR2 sequences are SGHAT and FQNNGV. The CDR3 region is CASSTRQDSYNEQFF. In DNA form, the CDR3 reads TGTGCCAGCAGCACTCGACAGGACTCCTACAATGAGCAGTTCTTC.

The CDR3 bases are TGTGCCAGCAGCTTACTTAGCGGGATCACCTACGAGCAGTACTTC. Translation gives CASSLLSGITYEQYF. The rearrangement links TRBV5-4 to TRBJ2-7; 8 nucleotides line up with TRBD2. The CDR3 loop spans 15 amino acids. The junction had 6 bases not matched to a gene; V was cut back by 2 bases and J by 2 bases. Germline V gene sequence: CDR1 SGHNT, CDR2 YYREEE (reference sequence). The entire variable domain, with the rest obtained from reference TRBV5-4 and TRBJ2-7, is as follows: ETGVTQSPTHLIKTRGQQVTLRCSSQSGHNTVSWYQQALGQGPQFIFQYYREEENGRGNFPPRFSGLQFPNYSSELNVNALELDDSALYLCASSLLSGITYEQYFGPGTRLTVT.

This chain uses TRBV4-1 with TRBJ2-7; D possibly corresponds to TRBD2 (5 bases). The V end lost 1 base, the J end lost 2 bases, and 12 bases lay between the germline ends. The V gene's germline CDR1 is MGHRA and CDR2 YSYEKL. The CDR3 covers 15 residues. Here the CDR3 DNA reads TGCGCCAGCAGCCAAGGCGAGGGCCTAACCTACGAGCAGTACTTC. Translating it yields CASSQGEGLTYEQYF.

The rearrangement joins TRBV4-3 to TRBJ2-3, with TRBD2 identical over 12 bases. This CDR3 comprises 19 residues. The V and J ends lost 1 base and 1 base, in that order; junction bases with no gene match: 9. The germline gives CDR1 LGHNA, CDR2 YSLEER. In DNA form, the CDR3 reads TGCGCCAGCAGCCAAGGACTAGCGGGAGTTAAAACCGGCACAGATACGCAGTATTTT. Its translation: CASSQGLAGVKTGTDTQYF.

The chain uses TRBV18 and TRBJ2-1; 9 bases fit TRBD1. Germline V gene lookup returns CDR1 KGHSH and CDR2 LQKENI. This CDR3 is built from 16 residues. V lost 3 bases to trimming and J lost 2 bases; unmatched junction nucleotides: 5. Here the CDR3 reads CASSPITGGPYNEQFF. The CDR3 DNA is TGTGCCAGCTCACCGATTACAGGGGGCCCCTACAATGAGCAGTTCTTC.

V is TRBV9 and J is TRBJ2-1, with 12 positions matching TRBD2. This CDR3 contains 14 residues. The germline V gene has CDR1 SGDLS and CDR2 YYNGEE. V shed 5 bases, J shed 5 bases, and the junction held 2 bases outside the gene matches. The CDR3 coding sequence is TGTGCCAGCAGTGGACTAGCGGGACACAATGAGCAGTTCTTC. Translated: CASSGLAGHNEQFF.

The genes are TRBV2 and TRBJ2-7; tentatively, D is TRBD1 or TRBD2 (5 bases each). Germline values: CDR1 SNHLY, CDR2 FYNNEI. The V end lost 3 bases, the J end lost 2 bases, and 11 bases lay between the germline ends. This CDR3 is 14 amino acids long. Written as DNA, the CDR3 is TGTGCCAGCAGTGAGTGGACGGGACCCTACGAGCAGTACTTC. It yields the protein CASSEWTGPYEQYF. Drawing the rest from reference TRBV2 and TRBJ2-7, the complete variable domain is EPEVTQTPSHQVTQMGQEVILRCVPISNHLYFYWYRQILGQKVEFLVSFYNNEISEKSEIFDDQFSVERPDGSNFTLKIRSTKLEDSAMYFCASSEWTGPYEQYFGPGTRLTVT.

The rearrangement joins TRBV4-1 to TRBJ2-2; perhaps TRBD1 as D (5 bases). The CDR3 covers 15 residues. Per the germline V gene, CDR1 is MGHRA and CDR2 is YSYEKL. The V end was cut by 1 base, the J end by 6 bases, with 12 bases between. The CDR3 region has the DNA TGCGCCAGCAGCCAAGCGCTAGGGGAACCCGGGGAGCTGTTTTTT. Its translation is CASSQALGEPGELFF.

The chain links TRBV7-3 to TRBJ2-7, with no clear D. Germline assignment: CDR1 SGHTA and CDR2 FQGTGA. Trimming left V 1 base short and J 3 bases short, with 10 bases between. This CDR3 has 14 residues. As DNA, the CDR3 is TGTGCCAGCAGCTTAAGTGGCCACTTCTACGAGCAGTACTTC. The encoded protein is CASSLSGHFYEQYF.

The rearrangement joins TRBV11-3 to TRBJ2-7; TRBD2 matches 15 bases. Germline V CDR1 and CDR2: SGHNT, YENEEA. J lost 4 bases, V lost 5 bases, and 12 bases had no gene match. The CDR3 extends over 18 amino acids. The DNA for the CDR3 is TGTGCCAGCAGCCCGGGACTAGCGGGAGGCCGAAATCCTTACGAGCAGTACTTC. Protein product: CASSPGLAGGRNPYEQYF.

The chain couples TRBV19 to TRBJ1-6; a possible D gene is TRBD1 (5 bases). The CDR3 has 14 residues. CDR1 is LNHDA, CDR2 SQIVND, per germline (reference sequence). V lost 7 bases and J 9 bases, leaving 16 bases between the germline ends. CDR3 loop: CASMDLAGSSPLHF. For the CDR3, the DNA is TGTGCCAGTATGGATTTGGCAGGGAGTTCACCCCTCCACTTT.

This chain uses TRBV27 with TRBJ1-1; no reliable D call. V dropped 7 bases and J dropped 3 bases, with 12 bases sitting between them. Germline V lookup: CDR1 MNHEY, CDR2 SMNVEV (reference sequence). The CDR3 loop spans 13 amino acids. The CDR3 DNA follows: TGTGCCAGCACCTCAAACCCCTACACTGAAGCTTTCTTT. Translation gives CASTSNPYTEAFF.

Note on this clone: Other DNA sequences in the same sample also yield this CDR3. The chain has TRBV27 and TRBJ1-2; the match to TRBD1 covers 8 bases. The V and J ends lost 4 bases and 4 bases, in that order; junction bases with no gene match: 2. CDR1 MNHEY and CDR2 SMNVEV come from the germline V gene (reference sequence). The CDR3 contains 13 residues. The CDR3: CASSSTGGYGYTF. In nucleotides, the CDR3 is TGTGCCAGCAGTTCCACAGGGGGCTATGGCTACACCTTC.

The chain links TRBV4-3 to TRBJ2-3; TRBD1 or TRBD2 may be the D gene (5 bases each). V was trimmed by 1 base and J by 1 base, leaving 15 bases between them. Germline CDR1 and CDR2: LGHNA and YSLEER. There are 17 residues in the CDR3. The CDR3 region is CASSQVIGAEGTDTQYF. In DNA form, the CDR3 reads TGCGCCAGCAGCCAAGTGATCGGGGCGGAGGGCACAGATACGCAGTATTTT.

The chain links TRBV11-3 to TRBJ2-3; 7 nucleotides align to TRBD1. This CDR3 contains 15 residues. V was clipped by 2 bases and J by 2 bases; unmatched bases: 4. Germline V gives CDR1 SGHNT, CDR2 YENEEA. This chain's CDR3 is CASSLTRGTTDTQYF. The DNA for the CDR3 is TGTGCCAGCAGCTTAACCAGGGGGACCACAGATACGCAGTATTTT.

This clone was counted a single time. Other DNA sequences of this sample code for an identical CDR3. The chain employs TRBV11-2 and TRBJ2-1; D is unclear. The V gene lost 5 bases and the J gene lost 0 bases, with 11 bases spanning the gap. Germline CDR1 is SGHAT and CDR2 is FQNNGV. The CDR3 consists of 15 residues. The CDR3 region has the DNA TGTGCCAGCAGCCCAGACTCTGGCTCCTACAATGAGCAGTTCTTC. Its translation: CASSPDSGSYNEQFF.

The chain carries TRBV2 and TRBJ1-2; possibly TRBD1 for D (6 bases). Germline V gene data show CDR1 as SNHLY and CDR2 as FYNNEI. The CDR3 totals 14 residues. V was cut by 9 bases and J by 1 base, with 15 bases left in between. The CDR3 is CARQNREINYGYTF. The CDR3 nucleotides are TGTGCCAGACAGAACAGGGAAATTAACTATGGCTACACCTTC.

The J gene is TRBJ2-5, the V gene TRBV7-9, with TRBD1 matching over 10 bases. CDR3 length: 18 residues. Germline CDR1 is SEHNR and CDR2 is FQNEAQ (reference sequence). The V and J ends lost 0 bases and 2 bases, in that order; junction bases with no gene match: 9. For the CDR3, the DNA is TGTGCCAGCAGCTTAGCGGGGGGGACAGGGGTACTACAAGAGACCCAGTACTTC. It encodes CASSLAGGTGVLQETQYF.

The J gene is TRBJ2-1, the V gene TRBV13; D call uncertain. The V gene's germline CDR1 is PRHDT and CDR2 FYEKMQ (reference sequence). Between the trimmed V and J ends, which lost 0 bases and 2 bases, there was a span of 5 bases. CDR3 length equals 14 residues. CDR3 loop: CASSLGVAYNEQFF. In DNA, the CDR3 is TGTGCCAGCAGCTTAGGGGTAGCCTACAATGAGCAGTTCTTC.

The rearrangement links TRBV5-1 to TRBJ2-7; D unclear. V gave up 0 bases and J gave up 3 bases, with 16 bases separating them. CDR3 length equals 16 residues. Germline V CDR1 and CDR2: SGHRS, YFSETQ. The CDR3 bases are TGCGCCAGCAGCTTGGATGGTGCGGCCGAGGACTACGAGCAGTACTTC. Protein: CASSLDGAAEDYEQYF.

With regard to this clone: The junction differs from germline at one of its ends, possibly a read error. J is TRBJ2-1 and V is TRBV7-3; 9 bases map to TRBD1. Germline V gene data show CDR1 as SGHTA and CDR2 as FQGTGA. This CDR3 has 14 amino acids. The CDR3 is CASSITGGLDEQFF. The CDR3 DNA reads TGTGCCAGCAGCATAACAGGGGGCCTGGATGAGCAGTTCTTC.

The chain employs TRBV19 and TRBJ2-5; no reliable D call. The CDR3 covers 16 residues. V lost 5 bases and J lost 0, with 16 bases in between. Germline lookup yields CDR1 LNHDA and CDR2 SQIVND (reference sequence). Here the CDR3 reads CASSSAAVKYQETQYF. Here the CDR3 DNA reads TGTGCCAGTAGTTCTGCAGCCGTGAAGTACCAAGAGACCCAGTACTTC.

This chain connects TRBV9 to TRBJ1-1, with D hard to call. Germline V lookup: CDR1 SGDLS, CDR2 YYNGEE. The CDR3 length is 11 residues. Deletions cut 5 bases from V and 9 bases from J, with 11 bases between. Here the CDR3 reads CASSNLEKAFF. DNA of the CDR3: TGTGCCAGCAGTAACCTCGAGAAAGCTTTCTTT.

Notes on this clone: The sample carries other DNA sequences with the same CDR3. This chain uses TRBV7-9 with TRBJ1-1; no definite D call. Trimming removed 5 bases from V and 0 bases from J, with 4 bases in between. There are 12 residues in the CDR3. The V gene's germline CDR1 is SEHNR and CDR2 FQNEAQ (reference sequence). The CDR3, as DNA: TGTGCCAGCAGCCGAATGAACACTGAAGCTTTCTTT. Translated, it gives CASSRMNTEAFF. Full variable domain (remainder filled in from reference TRBV7-9 and TRBJ1-1): DTGVSQNPRHKITKRGQNVTFRCDPISEHNRLYWYRQTLGQGPEFLTYFQNEAQLEKSRLLSDRFSAERPKGSFSTLEIQRTEQGDSAMYLCASSRMNTEAFFGQGTRLTVV.

Note on this clone: Distinct nucleotide sequences in the sample also encode this CDR3. The chain is built from TRBV30 and TRBJ1-1; D remains unclear. V lost 4 bases to trimming and J lost 1 base, with 7 bases between them. The CDR3 contains 12 residues. The germline V gene has CDR1 GTSNPN and CDR2 SVGIG (reference sequence). The CDR3 DNA is TGTGCCTGGATCGCGGGGAACACTGAAGCTTTCTTT. Encoded protein: CAWIAGNTEAFF.